This T cell receptor beta chain was sequenced for a study of blood T cell repertoires in COVID-19. V shed 4 bases and J 4 bases; nucleotides not matched to a gene: 6. Germline V gives CDR1 SGHRS, CDR2 YFSETQ. CDR3 length: 17 residues. The protocol was immunoSEQ multiplex PCR, while the TCRdb copy is restricted to in-frame clones and leaves out a portion. The sample includes 150,000 to 200,000 clones, 65% to 85% of them seen just once. This sequence joins TRBV5-1 and TRBJ2-1, with TRBD2 identical over 15 bases. Sequenced material: peripheral blood. This sequence was found in a woman aged 25 to 39 with acute or convalescent COVID-19. CDR3 bases: TGCGCCAGCAGCCCTGGACTAGCGGGAGGGTCATACAATGAGCAGTTCTTC. Protein sequence: CASSPGLAGGSYNEQFF.